This entry describes one T cell receptor (beta chain). This specimen belongs to a study of T cells after yellow fever vaccination. MiXCR was run by TCRdb on the 5' RACE reads, yielding one entry per CDR3 protein. Of 60,000 to 75,000 distinct CDR3 sequences listed, approximately 6.1% were seen once; the top ten hold under 45%. CDR1 is SGHTA and CDR2 is FQGNSA in the germline V gene. The length of the CDR3 is 13 residues. Trimming took off 1 base at V and 3 bases at J, with 7 bases between the two ends. This clonotype was obtained from a man aged 18 to 35 who received the YFV17D yellow fever vaccine. V gene TRBV7-2 combines with J gene TRBJ2-7; the D gene is possibly TRBD2 (6 bases). Sequencing used CD8+ T cells sorted from PBMCs, obtained roughly seven weeks after the first yellow fever vaccination. The CDR3 bases are TGTGCCAGCAGCTTAGGACTAGTCTACGAGCAGTACTTC. Protein: CASSLGLVYEQYF.